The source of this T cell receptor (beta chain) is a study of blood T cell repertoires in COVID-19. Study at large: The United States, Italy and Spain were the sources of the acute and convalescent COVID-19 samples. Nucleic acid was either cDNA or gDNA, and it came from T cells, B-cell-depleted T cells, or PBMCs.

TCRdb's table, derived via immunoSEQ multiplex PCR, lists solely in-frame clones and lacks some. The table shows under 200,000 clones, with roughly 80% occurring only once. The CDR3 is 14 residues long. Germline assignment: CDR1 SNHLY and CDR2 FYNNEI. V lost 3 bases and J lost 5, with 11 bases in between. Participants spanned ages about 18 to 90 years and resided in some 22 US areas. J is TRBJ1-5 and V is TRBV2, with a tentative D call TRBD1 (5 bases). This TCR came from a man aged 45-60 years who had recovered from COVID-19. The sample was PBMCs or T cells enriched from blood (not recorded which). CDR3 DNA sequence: TGTGCCAGCAGTGACGGCGGGGGGGATCAGCCCCAGCATTTT. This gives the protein CASSDGGGDQPQHF. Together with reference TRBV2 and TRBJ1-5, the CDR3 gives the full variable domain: EPEVTQTPSHQVTQMGQEVILRCVPISNHLYFYWYRQILGQKVEFLVSFYNNEISEKSEIFDDQFSVERPDGSNFTLKIRSTKLEDSAMYFCASSDGGGDQPQHFGDGTRLSIL.